This record concerns one TCR beta chain sequence. The data were taken from a study of blood T cell repertoires in COVID-19. Assay: immunoSEQ multiplex PCR; the TCRdb copy retains only in-frame clones and omits some. The data contain about 240,000 clones, around 90% of them singletons. From germline, CDR1 is KGHSH and CDR2 LQKENI. Trimming stripped 2 bases from V and 3 bases from J, with 8 bases between. The CDR3 loop spans 15 amino acids. The sample was PBMCs or T cells enriched from blood (not recorded which). The rearrangement links TRBV18 to TRBJ2-6; unclear D gene. The sequence derives from a woman aged 25-40 years with acute COVID-19. This chain's CDR3 is CASSPGLVGANVLTF. In nucleotides, the CDR3 is TGTGCCAGCTCACCAGGGCTGGTTGGGGCCAACGTCCTGACTTTC.